A single sample gave rise to the 11 T cell receptor beta chains below, sequenced in a study of identical twins. TCRdb used MiXCR to reprocess the 5' RACE reads, holding one entry per CDR3 protein. The table shows a few hundred thousand distinct CDR3 sequences, with approximately 14% occurring only once. The same sample was also studied in work on yellow fever vaccine responses in identical twins.

Sequenced material: CD4+ T cells sorted from blood. The receptors were gathered from a woman between 18 and 30 years old in good health.

This clonotype was seen a handful of times. This sequence joins TRBV5-1 and TRBJ2-2; D is possibly TRBD1 (6 bases). V was shortened by 3 bases and J by 3 bases, with 15 bases between the two germline ends. Germline CDR1 is SGHRS and CDR2 is YFSETQ. The CDR3 loop spans 16 amino acids. DNA of the CDR3: TGCGCCAGCAGCTACCCCGACAGGTGGGACACCGGGGAGCTGTTTTTT. Amino acids: CASSYPDRWDTGELFF. The full variable domain, its missing parts supplied by reference TRBV5-1 and TRBJ2-2, is KAGVTQTPRYLIKTRGQQVTLSCSPISGHRSVSWYQQTPGQGLQFLFEYFSETQRNKGNFPGRFSGRQFSNSRSEMNVSTLELGDSALYLCASSYPDRWDTGELFFGEGSRLTVL.

The rearrangement uses TRBV7-8 and TRBJ2-7; possibly TRBD1 for D (6 bases). Germline V gives CDR1 SGHVS, CDR2 FQNEAQ. Between the trimmed V and J ends, which lost 5 bases and 1 base, there was a span of 9 bases. This CDR3 has 13 amino acids. The CDR3 nucleotides are TGTGCCAGCAGCCCCGACAGGTCCTACGAGCAGTACGTC. Protein: CASSPDRSYEQYV.

This clonotype was counted between two and nine times. V and J are TRBV6-1 and TRBJ2-5, with a possible D match to TRBD1 (5 bases). The V gene lost 1 base and the J gene lost 5 bases, with 14 bases spanning the gap. The CDR3 consists of 15 residues. Germline lookup yields CDR1 MNHNS and CDR2 SASEGT. In nucleotides, the CDR3 is TGTGCCAGCAGTGAAGGATTTAGGGGTTCGGAGACCCAGTACTTC. Protein sequence: CASSEGFRGSETQYF.

The J gene is TRBJ2-4, the V gene TRBV11-2, with D unclear. With 5 bases removed from V and 0 bases from J, the gap between germline ends came to 17 bases. The length of the CDR3 is 17 residues. Germline CDR1 SGHAT, CDR2 FQNNGV. CDR3 nucleotide sequence: TGTGCCAGCAGCGGCGGTCCACTCCAATTAGCCAAAAACATTCAGTACTTC. Protein product: CASSGGPLQLAKNIQYF.

This clonotype was counted ten times or more. The V and J genes are TRBV12-3 or TRBV12-4 and TRBJ1-1; 10 bases map to TRBD1. V shed 5 bases, J shed 3 bases, and the junction held 9 bases outside the gene matches. The CDR3 sequence is 16 residues long. The CDR3 nucleotides are TGTGCCAGCAGTGACAGGGGGCATAGGCGGGACACTGAAGCTTTCTTT. As protein: CASSDRGHRRDTEAFF.

V is TRBV28 and J is TRBJ2-2, with 7 nucleotides matching TRBD2. CDR1 is MDHEN and CDR2 is SYDVKM in the germline V gene. The CDR3 runs 16 residues. Trimming cost V 5 bases and J 1 base; bases outside gene matches: 7. CDR3 coding DNA: TGTGCCAGCAGTCCCCCCAGCGGGAAGAACACCGGGGAGCTGTTTTTT. This sequence encodes CASSPPSGKNTGELFF.

The chain couples TRBV5-1 to TRBJ1-3; TRBD1 matches at 9 bases. Germline CDR1 reads SGHRS; CDR2 reads YFSETQ. The CDR3 length is 15 residues. Germline trimming cut 2 bases from V and 3 bases from J; bases unmatched to any gene: 3. CDR3 nucleotides: TGCGCCAGCAGCTTTGGGGACAGGGATGGAAACACCATATATTTT. Amino acid sequence: CASSFGDRDGNTIYF.

The chain has TRBV7-2 and TRBJ2-4, with 10 bases fitting TRBD2. J gave up 2 bases and V 3 bases, and 4 bases lay outside the gene matches. Looked up from germline, CDR1 is SGHTA and CDR2 is FQGNSA. The CDR3 runs to 16 residues. The CDR3 sequence: CASSFTSGTSKNIQYF. The DNA for the CDR3 is TGTGCCAGCAGCTTCACTAGCGGGACGTCCAAAAACATTCAGTACTTC.

This chain connects TRBV4-1 to TRBJ2-2, with D perhaps TRBD2 (6 bases). Trimming took off 0 bases at V and 3 bases at J, with 14 bases between the two ends. Germline CDR1 and CDR2: MGHRA and YSYEKL. The CDR3 spans 17 residues. The CDR3 reads CASSQDRGATDTGELFF. The CDR3 DNA reads TGCGCCAGCAGCCAAGATCGCGGGGCCACGGACACCGGGGAGCTGTTTTTT.

This rearrangement joins TRBV20-1 to TRBJ2-1, with 10 bases matching TRBD2. Germline assignment: CDR1 DFQATT and CDR2 SNEGSKA (reference sequence). This CDR3 region has 13 residues. Trimming cost V 6 bases and J 6 bases; bases outside gene matches: 5. The CDR3 spells CSAGTSGVNEQFF. CDR3 DNA sequence: TGCAGTGCAGGAACTAGCGGGGTCAATGAGCAGTTCTTC.

This chain uses TRBV18 with TRBJ2-3, with a tentative D call TRBD1 (6 bases). Germline V gives CDR1 KGHSH, CDR2 LQKENI. V lost 5 bases to trimming and J lost 6 bases, with 12 bases between them. The length of the CDR3 is 13 residues. CDR3 protein: CASSSQRGDTQYF. DNA for the CDR3: TGTGCCAGCTCAAGCCAGAGGGGGGATACGCAGTATTTT. Complete variable domain (other parts from reference TRBV18 and TRBJ2-3): NAGVMQNPRHLVRRRGQEARLRCSPMKGHSHVYWYRQLPEEGLKFMVYLQKENIIDESGMPKERFSAEFPKEGPSILRIQQVVRGDSAAYFCASSSQRGDTQYFGPGTRLTVL.